Listed below are T cell receptor beta chains from one sample, sequenced in a study of control samples from healthy donors and cancer patients. The assay was immunoSEQ multiplex PCR, and TCRdb's table has in-frame clones only and misses some. Here the sample spans about 17,000 clones, roughly 91% being singletons. What was sequenced was PBMCs. The source of these receptors is a man aged 55 to 70 with head and neck cancer. Each CDR3 is given with its conserved first and last residue. A D gene is named only where the DNA matches it firmly. The size of a clone is reported for some rows only, either as once, few or many, or as a class for expanded clones.

cdr3_length,v_call,clone_size,j_call,d_call,cdr3_nt,cdr3_aa
15,TRBV2,.,TRBJ2-1,.,TGTGCCAGCAGTGAAGCCAGGGACCGGGGGAATGAGCAGTTCTTC,CASSEARDRGNEQFF
13,TRBV7-3,.,TRBJ1-2,.,TGTGCCAGCAGCTTAGGGGGAAACTATGGCTACACCTTC,CASSLGGNYGYTF
15,TRBV3-1/TRBV3-2,.,TRBJ2-7,TRBD1,TGTGCCAGCAGCTCTGAAGACAGGGGAACCTACGAGCAGTACTTC,CASSSEDRGTYEQYF
14,TRBV7-2,.,TRBJ1-1,.,TGTGCCAGCAGCTTGAAAGGTCCCCCCACTGAAGCTTTCTTT,CASSLKGPPTEAFF
16,TRBV7-8,.,TRBJ1-3,TRBD1,TGTGCCAGCAGCCAATTCGGACAGGGAACTGGAAACACCATATATTTT,CASSQFGQGTGNTIYF
14,TRBV7-6,.,TRBJ2-7,TRBD1,TGTGCCAGCAGCCTCCGGGACAGGGTCTACGAGCAGTACTTC,CASSLRDRVYEQYF
11,TRBV7-8,.,TRBJ2-3,.,TGTGCCAGCAGCCTGACAGATACGCAGTATTTT,CASSLTDTQYF
15,TRBV6-1,.,TRBJ1-4,.,TGTGCCAGCAGTGACGGGGGGGCAACTAATGAAAAACTGTTTTTT,CASSDGGATNEKLFF
13,TRBV5-4,.,TRBJ2-1,.,TGTGCCAGCAGCCTAGGGGGAGGGCTTGAGCAGTTCTTC,CASSLGGGLEQFF
16,TRBV6-5,.,TRBJ2-3,TRBD1,TGTGCCAGCAGTTCCCAGGGACAGAGTAGCACAGATACGCAGTATTTT,CASSSQGQSSTDTQYF
14,TRBV20-1,.,TRBJ2-1,.,TGCAGTGCTAGTTTGGTGGGAACCGCCAATGAGCAGTTCTTC,CSASLVGTANEQFF
11,TRBV20-1,.,TRBJ2-3,.,TGCAGTGCTAGTGTGGCAAATACGCAGTATTTT,CSASVANTQYF
14,TRBV3-1/TRBV3-2,.,TRBJ2-5,.,TGTGCCAGCAGCCAATGGACGGTACAAGAGACCCAGTACTTC,CASSQWTVQETQYF
15,TRBV7-8,.,TRBJ1-2,TRBD1,TGTGCCAGCAGCCTGAGGGCACAGGGGGACTATGGCTACACCTTC,CASSLRAQGDYGYTF
14,TRBV5-1,.,TRBJ2-2,.,TGCGCCAGCAGCTTGGACATAAACACCGGGGAGCTGTTTTTT,CASSLDINTGELFF
16,TRBV6-5,once,TRBJ1-2,TRBD1,TGTGCCAGCAGTTCCACTCGCCACAGGGGGCGGTTGGGCTACACCTTC,CASSSTRHRGRLGYTF
14,TRBV9,once,TRBJ1-1,.,TGTGCCAGCAGCTCCCGACAGCCGAACACTGAAGCTTTCTTT,CASSSRQPNTEAFF
15,TRBV6-1,.,TRBJ1-1,.,TGTGCCAGCAGTGAATCGGGGAGATTGAACACTGAAGCTTTCTTT,CASSESGRLNTEAFF
15,TRBV5-6,few,TRBJ1-5,.,TGTGCCAGCAGCAACCTCAGGGTAACTAATCAGCCCCAGCATTTT,CASSNLRVTNQPQHF
14,TRBV5-1,.,TRBJ1-6,.,TGCGCCAGCCACCGTGGACTCCTTAATTCACCCCTCCACTTT,CASHRGLLNSPLHF
15,TRBV16,.,TRBJ1-6,TRBD1,TGTGCCAGCAGCGCCCGACAGGGTTACAATTCACCCCTCCACTTT,CASSARQGYNSPLHF
16,TRBV24-1,.,TRBJ2-1,TRBD1,TGTGCCACCAGTGATCCGGTGGCAGGGGGTATCGGTGAGCAGTTCTTC,CATSDPVAGGIGEQFF
17,TRBV19,.,TRBJ1-5,TRBD1,TGTGCCAGTAACGGACAGGGCGGGATTAGGAGCAATCAGCCCCAGCATTTT,CASNGQGGIRSNQPQHF
12,TRBV10-3,.,TRBJ2-7,.,TGTGCCATCAGTCAGGGACTGTACGAGCAGTACTTC,CAISQGLYEQYF
14,TRBV5-1,.,TRBJ2-3,TRBD2,TGCGCCAGCAGCCCCGCCAAGGCGGGAGTGACGCAGTATTTT,CASSPAKAGVTQYF
14,TRBV15,.,TRBJ2-1,.,TGTGCCACCAGCAGAGATATGAGGTACAATGAGCAGTTCTTC,CATSRDMRYNEQFF
13,TRBV5-4,once,TRBJ1-2,.,TGTGCCAGCAGCATACAGGGAGGGGATGGCTACACCTTC,CASSIQGGDGYTF
16,TRBV11-3,.,TRBJ2-2,.,TGTGCCAGCAGCAACAACTATTTAGGTCGATCAGGGGAGCTGTTTTTT,CASSNNYLGRSGELFF
13,TRBV6-5,.,TRBJ1-4,.,TGTGCCAGCAGTTACGCGAGCGGGGGGAAACTGTTTTTT,CASSYASGGKLFF
14,TRBV5-1,.,TRBJ1-1,.,TGCGCCAGCAGCGCCGGCGCAGGGAACACTGAAGCTTTCTTT,CASSAGAGNTEAFF
17,TRBV5-1,.,TRBJ1-3,.,TGCGCCAGCAGCTTGGGGGAGGCCGGGTACTCTGGAAACACCATATATTTT,CASSLGEAGYSGNTIYF
13,TRBV7-9,.,TRBJ1-2,.,TGTGCCAGCAGCTTAGCGAATCTGGCTGGCTACACCTTC,CASSLANLAGYTF
16,TRBV3-1/TRBV3-2,.,TRBJ1-1,.,TGTGCCAGCAGCCAAGGCCGGGAGCCCAGAGGCACTGAAGCTTTCTTT,CASSQGREPRGTEAFF
12,TRBV10-2,once,TRBJ2-7,TRBD1,TGCGCCGGCGGACAGGGGGCCTACGAGCAGTACTTC,CAGGQGAYEQYF
17,TRBV14,.,TRBJ1-5,.,TGTGCCAGCAGCCAAGTTGGGAACAGGTGGCATAGGCAGCCCCAGCATTTT,CASSQVGNRWHRQPQHF